This T cell receptor (beta chain) was captured in a study of vaccination effects on CD4 cells after COVID-19. General observations from the study: In healthy vaccinees, only 1 of 255 vaccine-induced clones cross-reacted with common cold coronaviruses.

Antigen-specific CD4+ T cells were expanded (with viral peptide pools) by the ViraFEST assay ahead of sequencing. After less than 11 days in culture, the CD4+ T cells were isolated. As their vaccination, participants received two doses of either BNT162b2 or mRNA-1273. Both day 3 and day 7 saw half the medium replaced with IL-2 medium. The table lists this clone with a few counts. Its antigen remains unidentified. From germline, CDR1 is LNHDA and CDR2 SQIVND (reference sequence). The CDR3 contains 14 residues. The V end was cut by 6 bases, the J end by 0 bases, with 11 bases between. Profiled with immunoSEQ multiplex PCR; TCRdb holds only in-frame clones, not every one. The sample holds roughly 24,000 clones, around 70% seen once.

The sequenced sample was CD4+ T cells from PBMCs cultured with HCoV-NL63 spike peptides, obtained after COVID-19 vaccination. This TCR came from a human donor who received a COVID-19 vaccine. This rearrangement joins TRBV19 to TRBJ1-2; possibly TRBD1 for D (6 bases). The CDR3 loop is CASRRQETNYGYTF. The CDR3 DNA follows: TGTGCCAGTAGGAGACAGGAGACTAACTATGGCTACACCTTC.